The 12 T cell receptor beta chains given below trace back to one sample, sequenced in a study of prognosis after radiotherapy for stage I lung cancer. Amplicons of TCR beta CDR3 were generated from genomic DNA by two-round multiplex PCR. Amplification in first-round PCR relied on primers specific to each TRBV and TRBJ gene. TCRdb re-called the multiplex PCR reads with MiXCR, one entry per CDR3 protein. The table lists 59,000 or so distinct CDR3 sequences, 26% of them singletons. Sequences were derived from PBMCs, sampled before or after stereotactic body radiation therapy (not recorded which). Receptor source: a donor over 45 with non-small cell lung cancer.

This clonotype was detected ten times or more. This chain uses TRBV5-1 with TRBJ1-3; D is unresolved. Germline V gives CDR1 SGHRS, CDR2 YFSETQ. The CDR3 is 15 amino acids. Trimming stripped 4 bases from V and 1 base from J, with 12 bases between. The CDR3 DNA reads TGCGCCAGCAGCCCCGTGGGAGGTTCTGGAAACACCATATATTTT. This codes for CASSPVGGSGNTIYF.

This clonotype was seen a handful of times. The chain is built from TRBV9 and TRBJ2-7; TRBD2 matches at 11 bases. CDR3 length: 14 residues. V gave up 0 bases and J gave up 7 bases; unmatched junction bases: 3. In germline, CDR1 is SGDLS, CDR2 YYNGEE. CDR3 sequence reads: CASSVEGTSGEQYF. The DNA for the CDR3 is TGTGCCAGCAGCGTAGAGGGGACTAGCGGAGAGCAGTACTTC.

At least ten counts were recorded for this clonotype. The CDR3 DNA reads as TGCGCCAGCAGCTTGAGAGGGTTCGGAGAGACCCAGTACTTC. Translated: CASSLRGFGETQYF. This chain joins TRBV5-1 and TRBJ2-5; D is possibly TRBD2 (5 bases). This CDR3 has 14 amino acids. V was pared by 1 base and J by 4 bases, with 11 bases between. Germline CDR1 and CDR2: SGHRS and YFSETQ.

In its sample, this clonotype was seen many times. CDR3: CASSLSGTLQETQYF. Written as DNA, the CDR3 is TGCGCCAGCAGTTTATCAGGGACCCTCCAAGAGACCCAGTACTTC. The J gene is TRBJ2-5, the V gene TRBV5-1; D possibly matches TRBD1 or TRBD2 (5 bases each). The CDR3 length is 15 residues. The germline V and J ends were trimmed by 5 bases and 1 base, with 15 bases remaining between them. CDR1 is SGHRS and CDR2 is YFSETQ in the germline V gene.

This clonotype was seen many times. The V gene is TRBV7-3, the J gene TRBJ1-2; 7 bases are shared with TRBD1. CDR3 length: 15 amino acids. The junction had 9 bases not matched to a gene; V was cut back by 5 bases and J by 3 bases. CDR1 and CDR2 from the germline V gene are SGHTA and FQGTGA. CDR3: CASSPTGRGDYGYTF. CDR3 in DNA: TGTGCCAGCAGCCCCACCGGCAGGGGGGACTATGGCTACACCTTC.

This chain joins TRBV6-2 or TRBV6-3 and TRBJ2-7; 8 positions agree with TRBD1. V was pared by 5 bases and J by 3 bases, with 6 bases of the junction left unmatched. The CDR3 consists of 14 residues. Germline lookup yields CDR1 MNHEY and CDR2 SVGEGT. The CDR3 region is CASSTDRGYYEQYF. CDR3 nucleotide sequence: TGTGCCAGCAGTACAGACAGGGGCTACTACGAGCAGTACTTC.

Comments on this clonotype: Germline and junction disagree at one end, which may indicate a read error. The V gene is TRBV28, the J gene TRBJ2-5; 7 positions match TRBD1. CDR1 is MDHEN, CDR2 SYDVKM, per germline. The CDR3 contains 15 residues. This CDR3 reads CASSRQGSPGETKYF. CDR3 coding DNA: TGTGCCAGCAGTCGACAGGGATCCCCCGGAGAGACCAAGTACTTC.

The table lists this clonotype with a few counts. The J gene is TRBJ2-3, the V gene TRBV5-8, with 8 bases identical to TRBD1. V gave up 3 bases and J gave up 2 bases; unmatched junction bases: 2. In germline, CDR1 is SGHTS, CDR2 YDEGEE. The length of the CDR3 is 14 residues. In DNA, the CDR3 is TGTGCCAGCAGCTGGGACAGGCCCACAGATACGCAGTATTTT. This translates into CASSWDRPTDTQYF.

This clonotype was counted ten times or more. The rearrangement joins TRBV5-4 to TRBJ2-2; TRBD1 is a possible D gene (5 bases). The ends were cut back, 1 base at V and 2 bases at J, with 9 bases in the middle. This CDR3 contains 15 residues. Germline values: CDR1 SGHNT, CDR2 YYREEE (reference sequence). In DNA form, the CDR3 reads TGTGCCAGCAGCTTGTCGACAGCCAACACCGGGGAGCTGTTTTTT. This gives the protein CASSLSTANTGELFF.

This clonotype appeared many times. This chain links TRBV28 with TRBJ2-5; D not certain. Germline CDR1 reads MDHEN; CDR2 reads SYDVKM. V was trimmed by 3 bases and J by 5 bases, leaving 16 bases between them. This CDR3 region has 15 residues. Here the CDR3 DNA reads TGTGCCAGCAGTTTTGGGTCCACCGACGGGGAGACCCAGTACTTC. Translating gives CASSFGSTDGETQYF.

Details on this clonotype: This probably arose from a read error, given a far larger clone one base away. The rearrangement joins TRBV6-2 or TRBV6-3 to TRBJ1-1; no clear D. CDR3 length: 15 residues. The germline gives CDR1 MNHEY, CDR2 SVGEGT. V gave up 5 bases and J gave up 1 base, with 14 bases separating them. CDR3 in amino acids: CASSRCTDKNTEAFF. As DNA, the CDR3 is TGTGCCAGCAGTCGCTGCACCGATAAGAACACTGAAGCTTTCTTT.

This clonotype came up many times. The CDR3 loop reads CASSWAGANYGYTF. The CDR3 bases are TGTGCCAGCAGCTGGGCAGGGGCTAACTATGGCTACACCTTC. The rearrangement joins TRBV5-6 to TRBJ1-2; the D gene is possibly TRBD1 (6 bases). V lost 3 bases to trimming and J lost 0 bases, with 9 bases between them. CDR3 length: 14 amino acids. Germline V gene sequence: CDR1 SGHDT, CDR2 YYEEEE.